Listed below are T cell receptor beta chains from one sample, sequenced in a study of regulatory T cells in long-lasting Graves disease. TCRdb called the multiplex PCR reads again in MiXCR, with one record for every CDR3 protein. Here the sample spans approximately 690,000 distinct CDR3 sequences, around 30% being singletons. The specimen was peripheral blood mononuclear cells (PBMCs), collected when the disease was refractory, from a patient treated with antithyroid drugs. These receptors originate from a female donor with Graves disease. CDR3s include the opening cysteine and the closing phenylalanine or tryptophan. The D gene is left open where the match is weak. Size tells how often a clone was seen (once, few, many) or the class of an expanded clone, and some rows leave it out.

j_gene	d_gene	v_gene	abundance	CDR3nt	CDR3aa
TRBJ1-6	-	TRBV20-1	-	TGCAGTGCTCCGGGACTGCCCAATTCACCCCTCCACTTT	CSAPGLPNSPLHF
TRBJ1-2	-	TRBV24-1	once	TGTGCCACCAAGTGGTTACGGGACTATGGCTACACCTTC	CATKWLRDYGYTF
TRBJ1-5	-	TRBV7-9	few	TGTGCCAGCAGCTTAATGGAGGGCGGGGGTTACAATCAGCCCCAGCATTTT	CASSLMEGGGYNQPQHF
TRBJ1-2	TRBD1	TRBV19	-	TGTGCCAGTAGTATGTACAGGGGCGCCGCATTAAATGGCTACACCTTC	CASSMYRGAALNGYTF
TRBJ1-5	-	TRBV6-1	few	TGTGCCAGCACCCCCGGGGACAATCAGCCCCAGCATTTT	CASTPGDNQPQHF
TRBJ2-7	-	TRBV6-2/TRBV6-3	few	TGTGCCAGCAGTACCCCCGGACGGACCTACGAGCAGTACTTC	CASSTPGRTYEQYF
TRBJ1-6	-	TRBV9	-	TGTGCCAGCAGCGTAGGCGACAGCTATAATTCACCCCTCCACTTT	CASSVGDSYNSPLHF
TRBJ2-7	-	TRBV15	many	TGTGCCACCAGCAGAGATCTTCGGACCCCTGGGGAGCAGTACTTC	CATSRDLRTPGEQYF
TRBJ2-7	TRBD1	TRBV5-1	-	TGCGCCAGCAGTTCGGGACAGGGGATCGACGAGCAGTACTTC	CASSSGQGIDEQYF
TRBJ2-7	-	TRBV27	-	TGTGCCAGCAGTTTATTTGGGGGCCCCTCCCGGGACGAGCAGTACTTC	CASSLFGGPSRDEQYF
TRBJ2-7	-	TRBV20-1	-	TGCAGTGCTTCCGGTGACGGCTACGAGCAGTACTTC	CSASGDGYEQYF
TRBJ1-1	-	TRBV9	few	TGTGCCAGCAGCGTAGGACCGGCAGGAGCCACTGAAGCTTTCTTT	CASSVGPAGATEAFF
TRBJ1-4	TRBD1	TRBV12-3/TRBV12-4	few	TGTGCCAGCAGCGACCGGGACAGTAATGAAAAACTGTTTTTT	CASSDRDSNEKLFF
TRBJ1-1	TRBD1	TRBV20-1	-	TGCAGTGCTAGAGCGACAGGGACGAGTATCATAAACACTGAAGCTTTCTTT	CSARATGTSIINTEAFF
TRBJ1-1	-	TRBV27	few	TGTGCCAGCAGTTTTGGTCCAGGGATGACTGAAGCTTTCTTT	CASSFGPGMTEAFF
TRBJ2-6	TRBD1	TRBV19	-	TGTGCCAGTAGTATCGACAGGGCTGGGGCCAACGTCCTGACTTTC	CASSIDRAGANVLTF
TRBJ1-6	-	TRBV28	few	TGTGCCAGCAGTCTGGATTCGAGTCGGAGTTCACCCCTCCACTTT	CASSLDSSRSSPLHF
TRBJ1-3	-	TRBV10-2	-	TGCGCCAGCAGTGTAGCGGCGAACTCTGGAAACACCATATATTTT	CASSVAANSGNTIYF
TRBJ1-1	-	TRBV6-1	-	TGTGCCAGCAGTGACGGACAGAATAGTATAACTGAAGCTTTCTTT	CASSDGQNSITEAFF
TRBJ2-6	TRBD2	TRBV6-4	-	TGTGCCAGCAGGCCGGGAGGCCTTCGCTCTGGGGCCAACGTCCTGACTTTC	CASRPGGLRSGANVLTF
TRBJ1-6	-	TRBV10-3	few	TGTGCCATCAGTGACCCATCCGCCCGCTCCTATAATTCACCCCTCCACTTT	CAISDPSARSYNSPLHF
TRBJ2-7	TRBD2	TRBV20-1	few	TGCAGTGCTAGTCGTGGTCTAGCGGGAGGCGAGCAGTACTTC	CSASRGLAGGEQYF
TRBJ1-2	-	TRBV12-3/TRBV12-4	few	TGTGCCAGCAGTTTCCCGGCGGAAGGCTACACCTTC	CASSFPAEGYTF
TRBJ1-2	-	TRBV12-3/TRBV12-4	few	TGTGCCAGCAGTTTTCGCGCACCAGGGACTGATGGCTACACCTTC	CASSFRAPGTDGYTF
TRBJ2-7	-	TRBV3-1	once	TGTGCCAGCAGCGCCACAGGGACCGAGCAGTACTTC	CASSATGTEQYF
TRBJ1-4	-	TRBV5-1	few	TGCGCCAGCAGCTTACAGACAACTAATGAAAAACTGTTTTTT	CASSLQTTNEKLFF
TRBJ1-2	TRBD1	TRBV2	few	TGTGCCAGCATGGCGGACAGGGGGAACTATGGCTACACCTTC	CASMADRGNYGYTF
TRBJ1-6	-	TRBV20-1	-	TGCAGTGCTAGAGATGTGCGGGACGCCTATAATTCACCCCTCCACTTT	CSARDVRDAYNSPLHF
TRBJ1-2	-	TRBV10-3	few	TGTGCCATCAGCCCCCGACAGGACAACTATGGCTACACCTTC	CAISPRQDNYGYTF
TRBJ2-7	-	TRBV7-9	few	TGTGCCAGCAGCCCCCGGGGCAGGGCTAGCTACGAGCAGTACTTC	CASSPRGRASYEQYF
TRBJ2-5	TRBD2	TRBV11-2	-	TGTGCCAGCAGTTCTTTTGGCGTGCTAGCGGGAGGCCGAGGAGAGACCCAGTACTTC	CASSSFGVLAGGRGETQYF
TRBJ1-4	-	TRBV13	-	TGTGCCAGCAGCTTCGGGGATGAAAAACTGTTTTTT	CASSFGDEKLFF